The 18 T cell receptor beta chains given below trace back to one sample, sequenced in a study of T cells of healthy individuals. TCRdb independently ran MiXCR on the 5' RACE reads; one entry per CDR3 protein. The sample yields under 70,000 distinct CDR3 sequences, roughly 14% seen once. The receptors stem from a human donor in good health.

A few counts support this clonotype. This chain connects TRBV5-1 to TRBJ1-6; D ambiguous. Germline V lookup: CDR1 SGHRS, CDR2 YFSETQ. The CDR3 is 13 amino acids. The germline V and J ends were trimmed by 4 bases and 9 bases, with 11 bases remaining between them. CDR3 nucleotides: TGCGCCAGCAGCCGAGACTCGGGTTCACCCCTCCACTTT. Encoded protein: CASSRDSGSPLHF.

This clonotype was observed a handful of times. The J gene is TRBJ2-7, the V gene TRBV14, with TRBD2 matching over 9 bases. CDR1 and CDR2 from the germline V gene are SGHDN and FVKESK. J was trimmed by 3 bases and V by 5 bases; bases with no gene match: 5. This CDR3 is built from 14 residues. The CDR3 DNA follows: TGTGCCAGCAGCGAGGGACTAGCCATCTACGAGCAGTACTTC. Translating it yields CASSEGLAIYEQYF. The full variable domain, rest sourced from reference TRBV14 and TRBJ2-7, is EAGVTQFPSHSVIEKGQTVTLRCDPISGHDNLYWYRRVMGKEIKFLLHFVKESKQDESGMPNNRFLAERTGGTYSTLKVQPAELEDSGVYFCASSEGLAIYEQYFGPGTRLTVT.

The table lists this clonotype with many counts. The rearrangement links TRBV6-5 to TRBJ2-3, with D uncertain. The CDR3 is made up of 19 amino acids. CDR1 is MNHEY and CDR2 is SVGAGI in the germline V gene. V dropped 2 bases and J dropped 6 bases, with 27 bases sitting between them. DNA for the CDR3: TGTGCCAGCAGTTACCTGTCAGGCCCGCGCAGGCCGCTGGGGGATACGCAGTATTTT. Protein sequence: CASSYLSGPRRPLGDTQYF.

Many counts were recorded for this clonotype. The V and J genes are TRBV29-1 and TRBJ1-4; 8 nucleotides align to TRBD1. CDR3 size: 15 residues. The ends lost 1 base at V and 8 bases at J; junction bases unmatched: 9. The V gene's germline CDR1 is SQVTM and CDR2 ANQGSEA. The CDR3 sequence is CSVEGSAGGSEKLFF. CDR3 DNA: TGCAGCGTTGAAGGCTCGGCAGGGGGCTCGGAAAAACTGTTTTTT.

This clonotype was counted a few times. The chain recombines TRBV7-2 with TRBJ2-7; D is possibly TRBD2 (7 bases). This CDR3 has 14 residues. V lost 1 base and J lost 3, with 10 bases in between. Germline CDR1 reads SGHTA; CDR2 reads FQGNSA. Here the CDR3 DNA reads TGTGCCAGCAGCTTAGAGAGGGGGGGCTACGAGCAGTACTTC. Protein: CASSLERGGYEQYF.

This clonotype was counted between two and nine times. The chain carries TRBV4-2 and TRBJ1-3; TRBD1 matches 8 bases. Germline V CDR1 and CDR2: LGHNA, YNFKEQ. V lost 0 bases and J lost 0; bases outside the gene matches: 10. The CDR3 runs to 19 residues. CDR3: CASSQEGSRGRFSGNTIYF. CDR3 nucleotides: TGTGCCAGCAGCCAAGAAGGGTCCAGGGGGCGCTTCTCTGGAAACACCATATATTTT.

The CDR3 nucleotides read TGTGCCAGCAGCTTAGTAGGCCCCTACGAGCAGTACTTC. This sequence encodes CASSLVGPYEQYF. The chain recombines TRBV7-2 with TRBJ2-7, with D unresolved. V gave up 1 base and J gave up 2 bases, with 6 bases separating them. Germline CDR1 and CDR2: SGHTA and FQGNSA. The length of the CDR3 is 13 residues.

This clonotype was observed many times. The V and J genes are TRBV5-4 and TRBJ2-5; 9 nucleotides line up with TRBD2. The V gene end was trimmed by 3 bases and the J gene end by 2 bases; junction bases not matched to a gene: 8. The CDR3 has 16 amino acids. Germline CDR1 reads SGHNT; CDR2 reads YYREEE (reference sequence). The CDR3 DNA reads TGTGCCAGCAGCTCAGTAGCGGGAGCGACTCAAGAGACCCAGTACTTC. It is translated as CASSSVAGATQETQYF.

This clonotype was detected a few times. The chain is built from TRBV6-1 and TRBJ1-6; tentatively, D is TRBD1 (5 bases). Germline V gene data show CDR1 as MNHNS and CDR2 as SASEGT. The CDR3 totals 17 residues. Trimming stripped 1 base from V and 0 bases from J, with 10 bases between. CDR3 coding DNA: TGTGCCAGCAGTGAAGTGGGGGGAAGCTCCTATAATTCACCCCTCCACTTT. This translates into CASSEVGGSSYNSPLHF.

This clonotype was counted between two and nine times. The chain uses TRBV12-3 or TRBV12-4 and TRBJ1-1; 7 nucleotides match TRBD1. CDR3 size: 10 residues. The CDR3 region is CGTGNTEAFF. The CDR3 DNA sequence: TGTGGGACAGGGAACACTGAAGCTTTCTTT.

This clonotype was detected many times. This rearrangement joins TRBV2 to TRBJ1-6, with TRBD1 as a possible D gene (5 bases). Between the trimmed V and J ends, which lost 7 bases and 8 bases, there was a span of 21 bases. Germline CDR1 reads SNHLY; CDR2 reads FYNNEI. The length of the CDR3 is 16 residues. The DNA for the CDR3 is TGTGCCAGCACCGACCCTCGGGGGGGTGAGCATTCACCCCTCCACTTT. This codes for CASTDPRGGEHSPLHF.

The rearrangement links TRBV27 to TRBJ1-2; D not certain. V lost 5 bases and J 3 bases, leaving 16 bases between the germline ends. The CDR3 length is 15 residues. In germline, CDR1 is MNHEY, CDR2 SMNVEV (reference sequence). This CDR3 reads CASSPPLDSDYGYTF. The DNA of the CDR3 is TGTGCCAGCAGTCCTCCCCTTGACTCGGACTATGGCTACACCTTC.

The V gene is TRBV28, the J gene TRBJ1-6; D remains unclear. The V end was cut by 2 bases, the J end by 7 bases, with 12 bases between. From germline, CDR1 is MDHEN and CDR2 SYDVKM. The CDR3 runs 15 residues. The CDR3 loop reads CASSLAGERNSPLHF. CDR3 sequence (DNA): TGTGCCAGCAGTTTAGCGGGAGAACGGAATTCACCCCTCCACTTT.

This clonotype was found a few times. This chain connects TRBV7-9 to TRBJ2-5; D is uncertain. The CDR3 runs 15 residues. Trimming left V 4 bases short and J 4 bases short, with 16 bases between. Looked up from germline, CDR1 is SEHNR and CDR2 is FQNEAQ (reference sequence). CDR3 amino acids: CASSSPPRQLETQYF. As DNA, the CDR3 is TGTGCCAGCAGCTCCCCCCCACGGCAGCTAGAGACCCAGTACTTC. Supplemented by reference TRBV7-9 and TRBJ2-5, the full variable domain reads DTGVSQNPRHKITKRGQNVTFRCDPISEHNRLYWYRQTLGQGPEFLTYFQNEAQLEKSRLLSDRFSAERPKGSFSTLEIQRTEQGDSAMYLCASSSPPRQLETQYFGPGTRLLVL.

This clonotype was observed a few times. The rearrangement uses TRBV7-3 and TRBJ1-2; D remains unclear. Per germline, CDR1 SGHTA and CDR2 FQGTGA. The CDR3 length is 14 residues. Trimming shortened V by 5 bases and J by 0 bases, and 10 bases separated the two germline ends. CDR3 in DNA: TGTGCCAGCAGCCCCGGGGTAGCTAACTATGGCTACACCTTC. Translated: CASSPGVANYGYTF.

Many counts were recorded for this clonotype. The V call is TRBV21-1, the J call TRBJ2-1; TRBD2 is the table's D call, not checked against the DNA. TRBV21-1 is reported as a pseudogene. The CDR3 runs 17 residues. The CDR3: CASSKAIGLAVYNEQFF. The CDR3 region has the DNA TGTGCCAGCAGCAAAGCAATCGGACTAGCGGTATACAATGAGCAGTTCTTC.

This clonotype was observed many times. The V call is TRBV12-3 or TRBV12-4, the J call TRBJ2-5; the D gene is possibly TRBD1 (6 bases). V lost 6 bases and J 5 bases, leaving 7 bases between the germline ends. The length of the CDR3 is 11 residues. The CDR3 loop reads CASSQGETQYF. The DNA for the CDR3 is TGTGCCAGCAGCCAGGGGGAGACCCAGTACTTC.

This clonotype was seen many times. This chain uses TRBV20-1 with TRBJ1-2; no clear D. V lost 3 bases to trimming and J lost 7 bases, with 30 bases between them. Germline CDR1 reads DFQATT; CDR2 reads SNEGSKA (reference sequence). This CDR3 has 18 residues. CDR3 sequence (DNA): TGCAGTGCTAGCGCCCCGTGGCGGCCGAACCCCCCTCTTACTGGCTACACCTTC. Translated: CSASAPWRPNPPLTGYTF.